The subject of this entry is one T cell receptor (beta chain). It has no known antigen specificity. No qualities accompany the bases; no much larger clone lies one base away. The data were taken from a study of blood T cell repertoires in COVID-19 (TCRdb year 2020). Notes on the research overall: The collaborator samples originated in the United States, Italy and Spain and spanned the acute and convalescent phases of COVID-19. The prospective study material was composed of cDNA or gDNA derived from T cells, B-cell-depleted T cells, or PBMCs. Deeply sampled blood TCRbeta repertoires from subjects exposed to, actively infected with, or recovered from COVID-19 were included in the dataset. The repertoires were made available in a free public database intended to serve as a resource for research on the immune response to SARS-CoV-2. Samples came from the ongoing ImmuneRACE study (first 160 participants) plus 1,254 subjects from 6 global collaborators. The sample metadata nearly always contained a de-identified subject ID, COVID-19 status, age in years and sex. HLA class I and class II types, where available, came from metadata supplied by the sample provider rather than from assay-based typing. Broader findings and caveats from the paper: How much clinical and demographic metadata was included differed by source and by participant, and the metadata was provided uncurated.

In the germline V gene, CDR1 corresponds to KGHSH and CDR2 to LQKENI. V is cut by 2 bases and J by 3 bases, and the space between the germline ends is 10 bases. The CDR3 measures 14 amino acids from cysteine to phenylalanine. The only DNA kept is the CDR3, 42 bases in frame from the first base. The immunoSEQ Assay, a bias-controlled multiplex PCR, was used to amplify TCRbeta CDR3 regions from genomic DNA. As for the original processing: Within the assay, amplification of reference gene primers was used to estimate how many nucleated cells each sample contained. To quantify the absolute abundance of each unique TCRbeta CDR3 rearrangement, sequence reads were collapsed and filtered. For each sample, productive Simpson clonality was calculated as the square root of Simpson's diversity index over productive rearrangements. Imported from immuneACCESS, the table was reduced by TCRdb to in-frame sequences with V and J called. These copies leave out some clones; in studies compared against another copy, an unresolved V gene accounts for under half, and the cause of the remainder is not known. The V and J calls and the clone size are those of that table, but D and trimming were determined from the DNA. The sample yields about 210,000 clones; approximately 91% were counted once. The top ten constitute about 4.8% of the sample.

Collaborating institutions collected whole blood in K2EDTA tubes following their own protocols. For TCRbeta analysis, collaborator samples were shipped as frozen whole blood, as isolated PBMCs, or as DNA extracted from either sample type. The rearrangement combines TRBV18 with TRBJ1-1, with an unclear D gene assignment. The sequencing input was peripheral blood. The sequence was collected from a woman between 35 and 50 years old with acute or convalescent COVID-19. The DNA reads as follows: TGTGCCAGCTCACCATCCCAGGCTGACACTGAAGCTTTCTTT. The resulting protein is CASSPSQADTEAFF.